Each of the 13 T cell receptor beta chains below was sequenced from the same sample in a study of blood T cell repertoires in COVID-19. Measured with immunoSEQ multiplex PCR; TCRdb has only the in-frame clones, and not every one. The profile shows some 220,000 clones, 85% to 90% of them singletons. The sample consisted of PBMCs or T cells enriched from blood (not recorded which). The receptors come from a woman aged 45-59 years in a cohort exposed to, infected with or recovered from COVID-19 (not recorded which).

The chain recombines TRBV5-4 with TRBJ1-1; a possible D gene is TRBD1 (5 bases). Trimming took 3 bases from V and 5 from J, leaving 20 bases between them. CDR3 length: 16 amino acids. Germline values: CDR1 SGHNT, CDR2 YYREEE (reference sequence). In DNA, the CDR3 is TGTGCCAGCAGCTATCCCCAGGTCAGGGCCGGGACTGAAGCTTTCTTT. It yields the protein CASSYPQVRAGTEAFF.

The chain is built from TRBV4-3 and TRBJ2-1, with 7 nucleotides matching TRBD2. The CDR3 loop spans 14 amino acids. CDR1 is LGHNA and CDR2 is YSLEER in the germline V gene. J was trimmed by 0 bases and V by 4 bases; bases with no gene match: 0. CDR3 sequence reads: CASSPGGSYNEQFF. The CDR3 bases are TGCGCCAGCAGCCCGGGGGGCTCCTACAATGAGCAGTTCTTC.

V usage is TRBV15 and J usage is TRBJ1-2; tentative D call: TRBD1 (5 bases). Germline values: CDR1 LNHNV, CDR2 YYDKDF (reference sequence). CDR3 length: 14 amino acids. The V end lost 0 bases, the J end lost 4 bases, and 9 bases lay between the germline ends. Written as DNA, the CDR3 is TGTGCCACCAGCAGAGATATGGGGGGCTATGGCTACACCTTC. Translation gives CATSRDMGGYGYTF. Full variable domain (outside the CDR3, taken from reference TRBV15 and TRBJ1-2): DAMVIQNPRYQVTQFGKPVTLSCSQTLNHNVMYWYQQKSSQAPKLLFHYYDKDFNNEADTPDNFQSRRPNTSFCFLDIRSPGLGDTAMYLCATSRDMGGYGYTFGSGTRLTVV.

This rearrangement joins TRBV11-2 to TRBJ1-2; no reliable D call. The germline V and J ends were trimmed by 3 bases and 5 bases, with 7 bases remaining between them. Germline CDR1 SGHAT, CDR2 FQNNGV. CDR3 length: 12 residues. The CDR3 is CASSFGEYGYTF. CDR3 nucleotide sequence: TGTGCCAGCAGCTTTGGGGAGTATGGCTACACCTTC.

This chain uses TRBV28 with TRBJ2-7; D is undetermined. CDR3 size: 12 residues. Looked up from germline, CDR1 is MDHEN and CDR2 is SYDVKM. The V gene lost 4 bases and the J gene lost 7 bases, with 11 bases spanning the gap. The CDR3 loop is CASSSLKREQYF. CDR3 nucleotides: TGTGCCAGCAGTTCCCTGAAGAGGGAGCAGTACTTC.

This clone has just a few counts. The chain uses TRBV6-5 and TRBJ1-1; D call uncertain. V was cut by 5 bases and J by 1 base, with 11 bases left in between. There are 14 residues in the CDR3. Germline CDR1 and CDR2: MNHEY and SVGAGI. The CDR3 DNA reads as TGTGCCAGCAGTCCTACAGTGAGGAACACTGAAGCTTTCTTT. It specifies CASSPTVRNTEAFF.

The V gene is TRBV7-9, the J gene TRBJ1-6, with no clear D. The CDR3 is made up of 17 amino acids. The V gene lost 0 bases and the J gene lost 9 bases, with 18 bases spanning the gap. CDR1 SEHNR and CDR2 FQNEAQ come from the germline V gene (reference sequence). CDR3 loop: CASSLAPLQAGGSPLHF. The CDR3 coding sequence is TGTGCCAGCAGCTTAGCGCCCCTCCAGGCGGGTGGTTCACCCCTCCACTTT.

Worth noting for this clone: The same CDR3 is also encoded by other DNA sequences in this sample. The rearrangement links TRBV6-2 or TRBV6-3 to TRBJ2-5; 7 nucleotides align to TRBD1. The CDR3 consists of 14 residues. V was pared by 1 base and J by 4 bases, with 3 bases of the junction left unmatched. Germline V gene data show CDR1 as MNHEY and CDR2 as SVGEGT. The CDR3 loop is CASSYLTGAETQYF. The CDR3 region has the DNA TGTGCCAGCAGTTACTTAACAGGGGCAGAGACCCAGTACTTC.

The chain couples TRBV9 to TRBJ2-1; 11 bases are a match to TRBD2. The CDR3 is 16 residues long. Germline-derived CDR1 and CDR2 are SGDLS and YYNGEE. Unmatched junction bases numbered 4, after V lost 0 bases and J lost 5 bases. CDR3 residues: CASSVGVAGGNNEQFF. In DNA form, the CDR3 reads TGTGCCAGCAGCGTAGGAGTAGCGGGGGGGAACAATGAGCAGTTCTTC.

The chain recombines TRBV7-3 with TRBJ2-7; D might be TRBD2 (6 bases). The CDR3 sequence is 15 residues long. Trimming pared 4 bases from V and 4 bases from J, leaving 17 bases between. The germline CDR1 and CDR2 sequences are SGHTA and FQGTGA. CDR3 DNA sequence: TGTGCCAGCAGCTCGCGGGAATCCCTACCTTACGAGCAGTACTTC. It yields the protein CASSSRESLPYEQYF.

This chain joins TRBV13 and TRBJ2-3; the match to TRBD1 covers 7 bases. The CDR3 length is 16 residues. CDR1 and CDR2 (germline): PRHDT, FYEKMQ (reference sequence). J was trimmed by 1 base and V by 5 bases; bases with no gene match: 9. The CDR3 here is CASSRPQTGRTDTQYF. DNA of the CDR3: TGTGCCAGCAGCAGACCCCAGACAGGGCGCACAGATACGCAGTATTTT.

This chain links TRBV3-1 (or the pseudogene TRBV3-2) with TRBJ2-2; 7 bases match TRBD1. This CDR3 is 17 amino acids long. Losses at the gene ends were 3 bases for V and 5 bases for J; bases not matched to a gene: 12. Germline loops: CDR1 LGHDT, CDR2 YNNKEL (reference sequence). In nucleotides, the CDR3 is TGTGCCAGCAGCCACACCGGGGCAGGGGGTTTAACCGGGGAGCTGTTTTTT. Translated: CASSHTGAGGLTGELFF.

This clone was counted between two and nine times. This sequence joins TRBV29-1 and TRBJ2-7, with D hard to call. Trimming left V 6 bases short and J 0 bases short, with 15 bases between. Germline V gene lookup returns CDR1 SQVTM and CDR2 ANQGSEA. The CDR3 contains 14 residues. This CDR3 is CSVQEPGHSYEQYF. The CDR3 DNA follows: TGCAGCGTCCAAGAGCCCGGTCACTCCTACGAGCAGTACTTC.